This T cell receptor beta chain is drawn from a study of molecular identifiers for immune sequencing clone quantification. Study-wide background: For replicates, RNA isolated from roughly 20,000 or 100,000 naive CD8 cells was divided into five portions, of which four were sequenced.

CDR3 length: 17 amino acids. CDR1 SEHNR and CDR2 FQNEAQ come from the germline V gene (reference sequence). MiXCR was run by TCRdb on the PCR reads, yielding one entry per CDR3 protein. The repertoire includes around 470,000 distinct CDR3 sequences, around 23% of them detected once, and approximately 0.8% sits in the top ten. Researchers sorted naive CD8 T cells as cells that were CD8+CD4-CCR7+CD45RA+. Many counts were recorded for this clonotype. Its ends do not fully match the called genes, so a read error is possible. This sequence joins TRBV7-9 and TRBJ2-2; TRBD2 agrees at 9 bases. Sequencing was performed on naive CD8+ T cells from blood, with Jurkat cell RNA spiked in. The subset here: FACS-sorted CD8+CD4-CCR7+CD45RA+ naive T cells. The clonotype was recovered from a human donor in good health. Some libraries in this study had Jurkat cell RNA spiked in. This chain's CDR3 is CASSLAGQTNRPGELFF. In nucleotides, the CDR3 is TGTGCCAGCAGCCTAGCGGGACAAACGAATCGCCCCGGGGAGCTGTTTTTT.